This T cell receptor beta chain was sequenced in a study of CD8 T cells in ankylosing spondylitis. Points from the study as a whole: The study identified a TCR beta motif of fewer than 10 highly homologous variants that appeared characteristic of ankylosing spondylitis blood. Clones linked with disease were CD8+ and fairly uncommon in the peripheral blood.

This clonotype occurred a few times. Its antigen is unidentified. The V and J ends lost 4 bases and 5 bases, in that order; junction bases with no gene match: 7. The CDR3 loop spans 13 amino acids. Germline loops: CDR1 DFQATT, CDR2 SNEGSKA (reference sequence). TCRdb redid the calling of the 5' RACE reads with MiXCR, one entry per CDR3 protein. The sample shows hundreds of thousands of distinct CDR3 sequences, around 11% of them seen only once. The receptor was derived from a male donor with ankylosing spondylitis. The chain has TRBV20-1 and TRBJ1-1; TRBD1 agrees at 7 bases. Sequenced material: blood, either unsorted or a sorted T cell fraction (not recorded which). This CDR3 reads CSANHRGRTEAFF. In DNA, the CDR3 is TGCAGTGCTAACCACAGGGGTAGGACTGAAGCTTTCTTT.